Shown below are 32 T cell receptor beta chains from a single sample sequenced in a study of beta chain features in type 1 diabetes. As every portion of the isolated RNA was reverse transcribed, the sequencing read expressed TCRB transcripts. TCRdb's copy holds only in-frame clones and misses some; the assay was immunoSEQ multiplex PCR. The repertoire consists of around 340,000 clones, with around 19% occurring once and the leading ten covering about 0.045%. The sample comprised naive CD4+ T cells from blood. The source is a woman between 18 and 30 years old in good health.

This chain uses TRBV29-1 with TRBJ2-1, with 8 bases aligning to TRBD1. The V gene's germline CDR1 is SQVTM and CDR2 ANQGSEA. V dropped 2 bases and J dropped 4; count of bases not matched to a gene: 7. The CDR3 has 15 residues. CDR3 sequence: CSVENRQGSYNEQFF. In DNA form, the CDR3 reads TGCAGCGTTGAAAACCGACAGGGGAGTTACAATGAGCAGTTCTTC.

The chain has TRBV11-3 and TRBJ2-5; possible D gene TRBD2, 6 bases. The germline CDR1 and CDR2 sequences are SGHNT and YENEEA. This CDR3 comprises 14 residues. The V and J ends lost 3 bases and 8 bases respectively, with 16 bases between them. The CDR3 is CASSLGGIRTTQYF. CDR3 bases: TGTGCCAGCAGCTTGGGAGGTATTCGAACCACCCAGTACTTC. Supplemented by reference TRBV11-3 and TRBJ2-5, the full variable domain reads EAGVVQSPRYKIIEKKQPVAFWCNPISGHNTLYWYLQNLGQGPELLIRYENEEAVDDSQLPKDRFSAERLKGVDSTLKIQPAELGDSAVYLCASSLGGIRTTQYFGPGTRLLVL.

This clone was found a few times. The chain employs TRBV6-1 and TRBJ2-7; D is undetermined. V was pared by 3 bases and J by 3 bases, with 9 bases between. The germline gives CDR1 MNHNS, CDR2 SASEGT. This CDR3 region has 13 residues. The CDR3 here is CASSDPRGYEQYF. As DNA, the CDR3 is TGTGCCAGCAGTGATCCCCGCGGCTACGAGCAGTACTTC.

This clone was counted a single time. The V and J genes are TRBV6-5 and TRBJ2-7, with D perhaps matching TRBD2 (6 bases). Per the germline V gene, CDR1 is MNHEY and CDR2 is SVGAGI. V lost 11 bases, J lost 0 bases, and 11 bases lay in between. This CDR3 comprises 12 residues. The chain's CDR3 is CAAGTSSYEQYF. DNA for the CDR3: TGTGCCGCCGGGACTTCCTCCTACGAGCAGTACTTC.

The chain is built from TRBV30 and TRBJ2-2, with D tentatively TRBD2 (5 bases). This CDR3 comprises 14 residues. Trimming removed 4 bases from V and 4 bases from J, with 13 bases in between. The germline gives CDR1 GTSNPN, CDR2 SVGIG (reference sequence). In DNA form, the CDR3 reads TGTGCCTGGACCCCGAGGAGGTCCACCGGGGAGCTGTTTTTT. It encodes CAWTPRRSTGELFF.

This clone was counted between two and nine times. The chain employs TRBV4-1 and TRBJ2-7; TRBD1 might be the D (6 bases). This CDR3 spans 15 amino acids. Germline V gene sequence: CDR1 MGHRA, CDR2 YSYEKL. V lost 3 bases to trimming and J lost 3 bases, with 15 bases between them. Here the CDR3 reads CASSHFVTGIYEQYF. The CDR3 DNA reads TGCGCCAGCAGCCATTTTGTCACAGGGATCTACGAGCAGTACTTC.

This clone was counted between two and nine times. The CDR3 DNA sequence: TGTGCCAGCAGTGAAAACAGGAACACCGGGGAGCTGTTTTTT. This gives the protein CASSENRNTGELFF. This chain joins TRBV2 and TRBJ2-2; D remains unclear. The CDR3 is 14 residues long. V lost 2 bases and J 1 base, leaving 5 bases between the germline ends. Looked up from germline, CDR1 is SNHLY and CDR2 is FYNNEI.

The chain joins TRBV11-2 to TRBJ2-1; D gene unclear. This CDR3 has 13 residues. Trimming shortened V by 1 base and J by 5 bases, and 6 bases separated the two germline ends. Per germline, CDR1 SGHAT and CDR2 FQNNGV. CDR3 in amino acids: CASSLGLHNEQFF. The DNA of the CDR3 is TGTGCCAGCAGCTTAGGACTCCACAATGAGCAGTTCTTC.

The chain is built from TRBV5-4 and TRBJ1-2; the D gene is possibly TRBD1 (5 bases). The CDR3 is made up of 14 amino acids. V was pared by 6 bases and J by 5 bases, with 17 bases between. Germline CDR1 reads SGHNT; CDR2 reads YYREEE (reference sequence). The CDR3 reads CASTAAGGIYGYTF. CDR3 in DNA: TGTGCCAGCACCGCGGCGGGGGGAATATATGGCTACACCTTC.

CDR3 sequence: CASRQGGSNQPQHF. The CDR3 DNA reads as TGTGCCAGCAGACAGGGTGGAAGCAATCAGCCCCAGCATTTT. J is TRBJ1-5 and V is TRBV28; a weak D match, TRBD1 (6 bases). CDR3 size: 14 residues. Germline V gene lookup returns CDR1 MDHEN and CDR2 SYDVKM. V lost 6 bases and J 1 base, leaving 10 bases between the germline ends.

This chain links TRBV20-1 with TRBJ2-2, with TRBD1 as a possible D gene (6 bases). Germline V gene lookup returns CDR1 DFQATT and CDR2 SNEGSKA (reference sequence). V dropped 6 bases and J dropped 6 bases, with 8 bases sitting between them. The CDR3 loop spans 11 amino acids. The CDR3 protein is CSANRAGELFF. The CDR3 DNA is TGCAGTGCCAACAGGGCCGGGGAGCTGTTTTTT.

The gene calls are TRBV9 and TRBJ2-1; 7 bases align to TRBD2. This CDR3 is 14 amino acids long. CDR1 and CDR2 (germline): SGDLS, YYNGEE. V lost 2 bases and J lost 10; bases outside the gene matches: 9. CDR3 loop: CASSVSSGIGEQFF. The CDR3 DNA reads TGTGCCAGCAGCGTTTCCAGCGGGATTGGCGAGCAGTTCTTC.

This sequence joins TRBV7-9 and TRBJ1-2; tentatively, D is TRBD1 (5 bases). Germline CDR1 and CDR2: SEHNR and FQNEAQ (reference sequence). The V gene lost 6 bases and the J gene lost 2 bases, with 13 bases spanning the gap. The CDR3 spans 14 residues. The CDR3 DNA reads as TGTGCCAGCAGAAATCAGGGCCGGAACTATGGCTACACCTTC. Its translation: CASRNQGRNYGYTF.

This chain links TRBV30 with TRBJ1-2; possibly TRBD1 for D (6 bases). Germline V gene lookup returns CDR1 GTSNPN and CDR2 SVGIG (reference sequence). Between the trimmed V and J ends, which lost 5 bases and 8 bases, there was a span of 15 bases. The CDR3 totals 12 residues. The CDR3: CAWSDRVAGYTF. The DNA of the CDR3 is TGTGCCTGGTCGGACAGAGTCGCCGGCTACACCTTC.

This clone has only a few counts. The chain links TRBV7-9 to TRBJ1-1; TRBD1 agrees at 9 bases. The CDR3 totals 14 residues. The J segment lost 10 bases and the V segment lost 5 bases, leaving 11 bases of the junction unmatched. The V gene's germline CDR1 is SEHNR and CDR2 FQNEAQ (reference sequence). CDR3 sequence reads: CASSPRQGEEGAFF. The CDR3 coding sequence is TGTGCCAGCAGCCCTCGACAGGGGGAAGAGGGAGCTTTCTTT.

This rearrangement joins TRBV4-2 to TRBJ2-3, with a tentative D call TRBD2 (6 bases). CDR1 LGHNA and CDR2 YNFKEQ come from the germline V gene. The CDR3 has 14 amino acids. Deletions cut 0 bases from V and 6 bases from J, with 10 bases between. CDR3 nucleotides: TGTGCCAGCAGCCAAGATAGGAGGGAGGATACGCAGTATTTT. It codes for CASSQDRREDTQYF.

This clone was detected only a few times. The chain links TRBV5-4 to TRBJ2-7, with TRBD2 identical over 11 bases. The germline V gene encodes CDR1 SGHNT and CDR2 YYREEE (reference sequence). The length of the CDR3 is 15 residues. The trim removed 4 bases at V and 5 bases at J, leaving 8 bases unmatched. DNA for the CDR3: TGTGCCAGCAGCCCGAAGGGACTAGCGGACAACGAGCAGTACTTC. It codes for CASSPKGLADNEQYF.

The chain joins TRBV5-1 to TRBJ2-1; 13 bases are shared with TRBD2. The trim removed 2 bases at V and 0 bases at J, leaving 2 bases unmatched. Germline CDR1 is SGHRS and CDR2 is YFSETQ. The CDR3 spans 17 residues. The CDR3 bases are TGCGCCAGCAGCTTCACTAGCGGGGGGGCCTCCTACAATGAGCAGTTCTTC. The encoded protein is CASSFTSGGASYNEQFF.

The genes are TRBV9 and TRBJ2-7; 8 bases agree with TRBD2. This CDR3 has 20 amino acids. Losses at the gene ends were 4 bases for V and 0 bases for J; bases not matched to a gene: 21. The V gene's germline CDR1 is SGDLS and CDR2 YYNGEE. The CDR3 here is CASSPGSGQVKTSASYEQYF. Written as DNA, the CDR3 is TGTGCCAGCAGCCCGGGAAGCGGGCAGGTAAAGACTAGCGCCTCCTACGAGCAGTACTTC.

The chain couples TRBV6-6 to TRBJ2-5; TRBD1 agrees at 9 bases. With V trimmed by 4 bases and J by 4 bases, 4 bases remained unmatched. The CDR3 has 14 residues. Germline V gene sequence: CDR1 MNHNY, CDR2 SVGAGI (reference sequence). CDR3 sequence: CASSWGDRVETQYF. The CDR3 coding sequence is TGTGCCAGCAGTTGGGGGGACAGGGTAGAGACCCAGTACTTC.

This clone came up a few times. The chain recombines TRBV5-4 with TRBJ2-1; D uncertain. Trimming took 0 bases from V and 4 from J, leaving 8 bases between them. There are 14 residues in the CDR3. Germline V gives CDR1 SGHNT, CDR2 YYREEE (reference sequence). The CDR3 is CASSLGYSYNEQFF. CDR3 sequence (DNA): TGTGCCAGCAGCTTGGGCTACTCGTACAATGAGCAGTTCTTC.

The chain recombines TRBV7-9 with TRBJ1-4; D is uncertain. The germline V gene has CDR1 SEHNR and CDR2 FQNEAQ (reference sequence). The length of the CDR3 is 14 residues. The germline V and J ends were trimmed by 5 bases and 4 bases, with 11 bases remaining between them. The CDR3 loop is CASSPMGVNEKLFF. The DNA for the CDR3 is TGTGCCAGCAGCCCCATGGGAGTTAATGAAAAACTGTTTTTT. The whole variable domain, filled in from reference TRBV7-9 and TRBJ1-4, reads DTGVSQNPRHKITKRGQNVTFRCDPISEHNRLYWYRQTLGQGPEFLTYFQNEAQLEKSRLLSDRFSAERPKGSFSTLEIQRTEQGDSAMYLCASSPMGVNEKLFFGSGTQLSVL.

J is TRBJ2-1 and V is TRBV7-2, with 7 bases aligning to TRBD2. The V segment lost 1 base and the J segment 0 bases; nucleotides outside the gene matches: 9. CDR1 is SGHTA, CDR2 FQGNSA, per germline. The CDR3 consists of 18 residues. The CDR3 region is CASSLERASGPSYNEQFF. The DNA for the CDR3 is TGTGCCAGCAGCTTAGAGAGGGCTAGCGGACCCTCCTACAATGAGCAGTTCTTC.

J is TRBJ2-4 and V is TRBV7-9, with 7 bases aligning to TRBD1. J gave up 6 bases and V 5 bases, and 10 bases lay outside the gene matches. Germline V gives CDR1 SEHNR, CDR2 FQNEAQ (reference sequence). This CDR3 is 15 amino acids long. The CDR3 coding sequence is TGTGCCAGCAGCCCGGGGACAGATCCCTTAAACATTCAGTACTTC. Residues: CASSPGTDPLNIQYF.

This clone showed up just a few times. The chain links TRBV30 to TRBJ2-2; D is unresolved. Per germline, CDR1 GTSNPN and CDR2 SVGIG (reference sequence). With 0 bases removed from V and 6 bases from J, the gap between germline ends came to 5 bases. This CDR3 spans 12 amino acids. The CDR3: CAWSVFSGELFF. CDR3 nucleotides: TGTGCCTGGAGTGTCTTCTCCGGGGAGCTGTTTTTT.

The J gene is TRBJ1-6, the V gene TRBV30, with TRBD1 matching over 9 bases. J lost 10 bases, V lost 4 bases, and 8 bases had no gene match. The CDR3 runs to 14 residues. In germline, CDR1 is GTSNPN, CDR2 SVGIG (reference sequence). CDR3 amino acids: CAWTPGQGRSPLHF. The CDR3 coding sequence is TGTGCCTGGACACCGGGACAGGGAAGATCACCCCTCCACTTT.

The gene calls are TRBV4-1 and TRBJ1-2, with TRBD1 identical over 7 bases. The CDR3 is 14 amino acids. Germline trimming cut 4 bases from V and 8 bases from J; bases unmatched to any gene: 10. CDR1 and CDR2 (germline): MGHRA, YSYEKL. The CDR3 protein is CASSPGGSLRGYTF. CDR3 bases: TGCGCCAGCAGCCCAGGGGGGAGCTTGCGAGGCTACACCTTC.

The chain employs TRBV29-1 and TRBJ1-1, with a possible D match to TRBD1 (5 bases). V gave up 1 base and J gave up 1 base, with 10 bases separating them. The germline CDR1 and CDR2 sequences are SQVTM and ANQGSEA. The CDR3 has 14 residues. The CDR3 coding sequence is TGCAGCGTTGAAGTCCAGACAGAGAACACTGAAGCTTTCTTT. Translating it yields CSVEVQTENTEAFF.

About this clone: The sample holds other DNA sequences that translate to the same CDR3. The chain is built from TRBV29-1 and TRBJ1-2; no clear D. V was pared by 2 bases and J by 5 bases, with 6 bases between. Germline CDR1 and CDR2: SQVTM and ANQGSEA. The CDR3 runs to 11 residues. CDR3 DNA sequence: TGCAGCGTTGAATCGGTTTATGGCTACACCTTC. As protein: CSVESVYGYTF.

This clone was found a few times. The CDR3 sequence: CASSLASGGRDEQFF. CDR3 coding DNA: TGCGCCAGCAGCTTGGCGTCAGGGGGTAGAGATGAGCAGTTCTTC. This sequence joins TRBV5-1 and TRBJ2-1, with TRBD1 matching 7 bases. CDR1 SGHRS and CDR2 YFSETQ come from the germline V gene. Trimming cost V 0 bases and J 8 bases; bases outside gene matches: 8. This CDR3 is 15 amino acids long.

This clone has more than one count but fewer than ten. The chain combines TRBV6-6 with TRBJ2-7; a weak D match, TRBD2 (7 bases). Deletions cut 8 bases from V and 5 bases from J, with 16 bases between. The CDR3 spans 13 residues. Germline-derived CDR1 and CDR2 are MNHNY and SVGAGI (reference sequence). In nucleotides, the CDR3 is TGTGCCAGCTGGGGGGGCAGGACCCACGAGCAGTACTTC. Amino acid sequence: CASWGGRTHEQYF.

This clone showed up just a few times. The rearrangement joins TRBV6-4 to TRBJ2-3, with D tentatively TRBD1 (8 bases). This CDR3 region has 13 residues. Trimming took 1 base from V and 9 from J, leaving 11 bases between them. CDR1 MRHNA and CDR2 SNTAGT come from the germline V gene. This chain's CDR3 is CASSDYRGGTQYF. The CDR3 DNA sequence: TGTGCCAGCAGTGACTACAGGGGGGGGACGCAGTATTTT.